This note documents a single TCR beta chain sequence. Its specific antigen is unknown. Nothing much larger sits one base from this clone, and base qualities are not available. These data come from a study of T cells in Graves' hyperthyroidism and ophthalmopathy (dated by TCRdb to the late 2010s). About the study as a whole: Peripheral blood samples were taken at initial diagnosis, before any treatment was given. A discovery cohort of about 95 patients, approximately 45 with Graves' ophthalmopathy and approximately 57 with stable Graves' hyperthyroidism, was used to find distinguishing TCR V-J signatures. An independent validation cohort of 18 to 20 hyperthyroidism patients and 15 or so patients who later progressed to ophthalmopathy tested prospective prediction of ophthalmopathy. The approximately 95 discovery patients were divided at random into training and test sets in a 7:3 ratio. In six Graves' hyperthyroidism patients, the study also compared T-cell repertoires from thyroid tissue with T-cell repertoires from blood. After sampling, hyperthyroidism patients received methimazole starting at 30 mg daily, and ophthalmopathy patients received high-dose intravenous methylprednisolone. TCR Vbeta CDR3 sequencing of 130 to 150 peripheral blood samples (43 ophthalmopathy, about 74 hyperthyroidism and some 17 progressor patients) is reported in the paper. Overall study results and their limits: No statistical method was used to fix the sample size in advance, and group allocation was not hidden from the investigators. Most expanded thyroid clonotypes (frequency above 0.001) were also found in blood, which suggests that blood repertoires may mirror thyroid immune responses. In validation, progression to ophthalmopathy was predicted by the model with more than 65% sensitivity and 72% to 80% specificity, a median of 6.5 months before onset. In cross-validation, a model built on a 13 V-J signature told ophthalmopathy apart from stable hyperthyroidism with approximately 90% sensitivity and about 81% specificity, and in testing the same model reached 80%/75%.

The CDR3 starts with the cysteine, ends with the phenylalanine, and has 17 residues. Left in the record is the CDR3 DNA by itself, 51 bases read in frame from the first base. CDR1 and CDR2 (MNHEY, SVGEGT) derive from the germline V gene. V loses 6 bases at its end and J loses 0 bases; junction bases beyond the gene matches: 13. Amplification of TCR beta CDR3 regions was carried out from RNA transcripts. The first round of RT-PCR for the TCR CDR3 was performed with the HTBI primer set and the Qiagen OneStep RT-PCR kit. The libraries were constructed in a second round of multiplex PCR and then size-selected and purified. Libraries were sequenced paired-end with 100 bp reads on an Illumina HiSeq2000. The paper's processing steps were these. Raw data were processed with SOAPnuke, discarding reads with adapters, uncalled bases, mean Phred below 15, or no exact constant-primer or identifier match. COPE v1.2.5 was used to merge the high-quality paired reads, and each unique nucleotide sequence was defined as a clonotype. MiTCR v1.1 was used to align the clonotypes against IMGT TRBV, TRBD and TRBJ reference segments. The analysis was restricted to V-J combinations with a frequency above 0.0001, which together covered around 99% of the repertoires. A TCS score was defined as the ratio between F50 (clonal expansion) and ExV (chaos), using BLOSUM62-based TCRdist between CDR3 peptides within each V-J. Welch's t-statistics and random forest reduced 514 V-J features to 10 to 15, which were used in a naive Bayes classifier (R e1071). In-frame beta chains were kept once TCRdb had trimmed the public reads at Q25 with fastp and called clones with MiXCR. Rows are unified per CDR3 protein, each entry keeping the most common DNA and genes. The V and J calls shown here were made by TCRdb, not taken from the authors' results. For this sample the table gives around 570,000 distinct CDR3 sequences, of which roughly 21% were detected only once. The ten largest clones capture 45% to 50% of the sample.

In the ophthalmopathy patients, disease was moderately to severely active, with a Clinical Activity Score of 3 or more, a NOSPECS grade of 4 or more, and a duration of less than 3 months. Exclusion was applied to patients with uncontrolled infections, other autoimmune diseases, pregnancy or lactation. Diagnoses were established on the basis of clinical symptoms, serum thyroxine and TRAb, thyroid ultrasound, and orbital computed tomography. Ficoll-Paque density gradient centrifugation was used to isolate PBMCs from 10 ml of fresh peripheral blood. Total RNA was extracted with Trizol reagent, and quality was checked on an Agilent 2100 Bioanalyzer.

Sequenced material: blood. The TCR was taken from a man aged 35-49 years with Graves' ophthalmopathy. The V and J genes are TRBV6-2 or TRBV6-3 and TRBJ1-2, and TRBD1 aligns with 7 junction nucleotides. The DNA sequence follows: TGTGCCAGCAGGAAACGGACAGGCCCCCTGACTAACTATGGCTACACCTTC. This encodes CASRKRTGPLTNYGYTF.